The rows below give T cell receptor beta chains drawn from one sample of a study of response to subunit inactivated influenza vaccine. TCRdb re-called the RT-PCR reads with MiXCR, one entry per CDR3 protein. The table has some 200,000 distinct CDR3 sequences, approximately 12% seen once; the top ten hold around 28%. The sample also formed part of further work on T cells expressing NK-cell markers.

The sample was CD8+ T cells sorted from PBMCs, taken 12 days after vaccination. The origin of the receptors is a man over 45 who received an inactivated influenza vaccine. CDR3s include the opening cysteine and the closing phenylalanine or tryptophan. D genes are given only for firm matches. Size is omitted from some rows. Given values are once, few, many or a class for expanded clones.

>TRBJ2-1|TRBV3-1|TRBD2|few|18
TGTGCCAGCAGCCAAGATCCCCCCCGGGACTACAACTACAATGAGCAGTTCTTC
CASSQDPPRDYNYNEQFF
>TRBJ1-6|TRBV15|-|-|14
TGTGCCACCAGCAGAGCCTCTGACGGGTCACCCCTCCACTTT
CATSRASDGSPLHF
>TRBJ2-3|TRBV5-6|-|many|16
TGTGCCAGCAGCTTGAGGTTAGGCCCCGAGAGAGATACGCAGTATTTT
CASSLRLGPERDTQYF
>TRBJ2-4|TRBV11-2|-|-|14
TGTGCCAGCAGCTTAGAAGGGCCCAAAAACATTCAGTACTTC
CASSLEGPKNIQYF
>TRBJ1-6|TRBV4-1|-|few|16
TGCGCCAGCAGCCAAGAGTTCGAGCGATATAATTCACCCCTCCACTTT
CASSQEFERYNSPLHF
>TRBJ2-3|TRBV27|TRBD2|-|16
TGTGCCAGCAGTTTGACTAGCGGAGACCCTACAGATACGCAGTATTTT
CASSLTSGDPTDTQYF
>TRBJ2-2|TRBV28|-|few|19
TGTGCCAGCAGTTTACCTTTGGAAGTGGAGGGGGCAGGCACCGGGGAGCTGTTTTTT
CASSLPLEVEGAGTGELFF
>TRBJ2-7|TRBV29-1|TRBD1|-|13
TGCAGCGTGGAGGGACAGGGATTCTACGAGCAGTACTTC
CSVEGQGFYEQYF
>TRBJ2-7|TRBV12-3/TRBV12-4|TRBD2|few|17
TGTGCCAGCAGTTTGGCTAGCGGGGGTCTGTTCTCCTACGAGCAGTACTTC
CASSLASGGLFSYEQYF
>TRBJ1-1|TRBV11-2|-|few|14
TGTGCCAGCAGCTTAGAGGTCGTCTACACTGAAGCTTTCTTT
CASSLEVVYTEAFF
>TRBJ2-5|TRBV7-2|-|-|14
TGTGCCAGCAGCTTATTAGGTACAGAAGAGACCCAGTACTTC
CASSLLGTEETQYF
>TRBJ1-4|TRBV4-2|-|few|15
TGTGCCAGCAGCCAAGAAGGAGATACAGATGAAAAACTGTTTTTT
CASSQEGDTDEKLFF
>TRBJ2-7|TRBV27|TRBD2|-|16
TGTGCCAGCAGTTTATCGTTTCGGGGGGAGCCCTACGAGCAGTACTTC
CASSLSFRGEPYEQYF